This T cell receptor beta chain is from a study of beta chain features in type 1 diabetes (dated by TCRdb to 2016 to 2019). Background for the entire study: Patients and healthy donors did not differ in mean age, gender distribution, total cell number or subset yield. The study compared TCRB repertoires of sorted circulating CD4+ T cell subsets between recently diagnosed type 1 diabetes patients and matched healthy donors. Naive and central memory subsets were obtained from all 30 or so donors, but regulatory and stem cell-like memory subsets were isolated from only 8 patients and 8 healthy donors. A total of 85 million to 140 million sorted cells were examined across all samples, and a strong correlation was observed between cell number per subset and RNA yield. Broader findings and caveats from the paper: Type 1 diabetes patients showed a moderate but significant shortening of TCRB CDR3 length in all four CD4+ subsets. Naive, central memory and regulatory TCRB repertoires appeared to be more similar among patients than among healthy donors. At VDJ recombination sites, type 1 diabetes patients had fewer insertions and more deleted nucleotides, which implies abnormalities in thymic rearrangement. Because cDNA was sequenced instead of genomic DNA, highly expressing activated cells could be over-represented, though the groups showed no difference in activation or CD3 levels. HLA sub-analyses involved small numbers of individuals, so any influence of HLA type on TCRB rearrangement remained unresolved. Shorter templates might have been favored by PCR, but patient and control samples were amplified and corrected together, so both groups would have been affected equally by any skew.

The sample holds a few counts of this clone. The target of this receptor is not known. Per-base qualities were not stored, and no clone one base away is much larger. The High Capacity cDNA Reverse Transcription Kit was used to reverse transcribe all of the isolated RNA, meaning that expressed TCRB transcripts were what got sequenced. Deep immunoSEQ sequencing was performed on naive, central memory and regulatory T cell samples, with an average of roughly 3.3 million total reads per sample. Sorted cells were lysed in RLT buffer, and RNA was extracted using DNase-treated RNeasy Micro or Mini kits according to cell number. To prevent cross-contamination, each cell subset was processed individually, whereas patient and healthy donor samples were processed jointly. The immunoSEQ multiplex PCR was used to amplify TCRB sequences from cDNA, generating 87-bp fragments that spanned the CDR3 region. Sequencing of the amplicons was performed on the Illumina HiSeq platform. On the study's bioinformatics: Synthetic template baselines were used to correct PCR bias computationally, reads within Hamming distance 2 were collapsed together, and singletons that could not be merged were discarded. By aligning reads against IMGT, V, D and J genes, CDR3 length, and insertions or deletions at six rearrangement sites were assigned. Within each subset, clonotype counts were normalized to sorted cell number, and only after that were true diversity and Gini coefficients computed with the tcR R package. Repertoire sharing was quantified using the overlap coefficient calculated on TCRB nucleotide sequences. As a proxy for the pre-selection repertoire, out-of-frame TCRB sequences from naive cells were analyzed. The clones in this table, taken by TCRdb from immuneACCESS, are in-frame only. Not every clone is retained; where verified, under half of the shortfall comes from an unresolved V gene, and the cause of the rest is unknown. V, J and clone size are those of that table, while D and trimming were read from the DNA. This sample gives 350,000 to 450,000 clones in total; around 13% of them show up just once. 0.035% to 0.045% of the sample is taken by the ten largest.

From each donor, a single peripheral blood sample of 95 to 150 mL on average was drawn into heparinised tubes. Using a panel that included CD45RO, CCR7, CD25, CD127, CD95 and CD27, naive, central memory, regulatory and stem cell-like memory CD4+ T cells were sorted on a BD FACSAria II. A purity above 98% was achieved for all sorted populations. PBMCs were isolated right away by Lymphoprep density gradient centrifugation and were stained directly, without culture. To minimize batch effects, samples were stained and sorted in pairs, one healthy donor with one patient per experiment. V is reduced by 3 bases and J by 5 bases, leaving a spacing of 6 bases between them. The CDR3, cysteine through phenylalanine, is 11 amino acids long. Only the CDR3 portion is preserved as DNA: 33 bases, with reading frame beginning at the first base. The germline V gene yields SQVTM for CDR1 and ANQGSEA for CDR2.

Source material: naive CD4+ T cells from blood. The cell subset or site label on this specimen signifies: true naive CD4+ T cells. This receptor chain uses TRBV29-1 and TRBJ2-3; the D gene is perhaps TRBD1, from 6 matching bases. The clonotype comes from a man aged 30 to 39 in good health. In nucleotide form, the sequence is TGCAGCGTTGACAGGGGAGATACGCAGTATTTT. This codes for CSVDRGDTQYF.